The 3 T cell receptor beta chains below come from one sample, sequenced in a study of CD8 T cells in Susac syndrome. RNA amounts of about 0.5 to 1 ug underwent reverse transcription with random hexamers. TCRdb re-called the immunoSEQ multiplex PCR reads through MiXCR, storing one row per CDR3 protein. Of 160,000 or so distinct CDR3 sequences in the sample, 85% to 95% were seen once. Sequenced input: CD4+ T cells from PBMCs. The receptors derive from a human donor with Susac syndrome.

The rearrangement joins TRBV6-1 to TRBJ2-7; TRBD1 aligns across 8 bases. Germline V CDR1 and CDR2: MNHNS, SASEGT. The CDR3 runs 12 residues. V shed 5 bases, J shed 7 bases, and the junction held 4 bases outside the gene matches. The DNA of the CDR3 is TGTGCCAGCAGTTTGGACAGGGAAGAGCAGTACTTC. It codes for CASSLDREEQYF.

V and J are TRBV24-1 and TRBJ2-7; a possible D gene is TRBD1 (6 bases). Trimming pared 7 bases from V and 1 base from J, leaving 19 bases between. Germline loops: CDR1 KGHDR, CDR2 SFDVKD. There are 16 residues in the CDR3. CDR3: CATRVPDRTPSYEQYF. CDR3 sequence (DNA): TGTGCCACCAGGGTCCCAGACAGGACCCCATCCTACGAGCAGTACTTC.

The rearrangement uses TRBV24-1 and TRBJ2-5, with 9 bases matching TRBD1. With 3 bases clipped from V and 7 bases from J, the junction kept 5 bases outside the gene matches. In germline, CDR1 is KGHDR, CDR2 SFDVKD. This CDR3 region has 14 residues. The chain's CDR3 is CATSDPRTGATQYF. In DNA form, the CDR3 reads TGTGCCACCAGTGATCCCCGGACAGGGGCGACCCAGTACTTC.